This T cell receptor (beta chain) was identified in a study of early T cells in non-severe SARS-CoV-2 infection. Study-level information: From unsorted whole blood, bulk RNA was sequenced, and the chains remained unpaired. The study's findings and limits: Using VDJdb, the matching emphasized anti-spike CD8 responses while missing private and CD4 specificities.

Individual cDNA molecules were tagged with unique molecular identifiers, the study reported. TCRdb re-analysed the 5' RACE reads in MiXCR, keeping a single row per CDR3 protein. The table shows around 55,000 distinct CDR3 sequences, with around 12% occurring only once. Trimming left V 8 bases short and J 3 bases short, with 13 bases between. The CDR3 is 12 amino acids. The germline V gene encodes CDR1 SQVTM and CDR2 ANQGSEA. With respect to this clonotype: Its target is unknown.

The V call is TRBV29-1, the J call TRBJ1-2; no firm D call. The receptor comes from an adult who was a healthcare worker with PCR-confirmed SARS-CoV-2 infection or an uninfected control (not recorded which). Input material: whole blood. This chain's CDR3 is CSLRNVDYGYTF. CDR3 nucleotides: TGCAGCCTCCGGAATGTGGACTATGGCTACACCTTC.